This note documents a single T cell receptor (beta chain) sequence. V lost 8 bases to trimming and J lost 6 bases, with 13 bases between them. The CDR3 has 13 amino acids. The germline CDR1 and CDR2 sequences are MNHEY and SMNVEV (reference sequence). Each CDR3 protein is one row after TCRdb ran MiXCR on the 5' RACE reads. The sample yields more than 150,000 distinct CDR3 sequences, about an eighth seen once. These data come from a study of CD8 T cells in ankylosing spondylitis. The clonotype was recovered from a female donor with ankylosing spondylitis or in good health (not recorded which). The sequencing sample was made of blood, either unsorted or a sorted T cell fraction (not recorded which). The chain carries TRBV27 and TRBJ2-2; unclear D gene. The DNA for the CDR3 is TGTGCCAGCTCGATCTTAGTTTCCGGGGAGCTGTTTTTT. Protein sequence: CASSILVSGELFF.